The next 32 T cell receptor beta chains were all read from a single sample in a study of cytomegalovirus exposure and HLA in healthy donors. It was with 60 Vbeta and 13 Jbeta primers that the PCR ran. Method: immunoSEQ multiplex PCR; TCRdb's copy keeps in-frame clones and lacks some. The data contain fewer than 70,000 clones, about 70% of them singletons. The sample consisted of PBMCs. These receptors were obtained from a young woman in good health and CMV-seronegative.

The CDR3 is CASSEWTGRRNIQYF. CDR3 sequence (DNA): TGTGCCAGCAGTGAATGGACAGGGCGGCGAAACATTCAGTACTTC. This rearrangement joins TRBV25-1 to TRBJ2-4; 8 bases line up with TRBD1. V gave up 1 base and J gave up 6 bases; unmatched junction bases: 5. CDR1 is MGHDK and CDR2 is SYGVNS in the germline V gene. The CDR3 covers 15 residues.

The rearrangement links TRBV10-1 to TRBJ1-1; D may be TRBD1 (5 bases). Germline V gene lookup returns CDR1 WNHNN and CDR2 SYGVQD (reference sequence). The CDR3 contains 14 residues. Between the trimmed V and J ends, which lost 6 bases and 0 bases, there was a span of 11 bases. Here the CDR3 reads CASSSGLLNTEAFF. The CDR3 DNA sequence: TGCGCCAGCAGCTCGGGACTCCTGAACACTGAAGCTTTCTTT.

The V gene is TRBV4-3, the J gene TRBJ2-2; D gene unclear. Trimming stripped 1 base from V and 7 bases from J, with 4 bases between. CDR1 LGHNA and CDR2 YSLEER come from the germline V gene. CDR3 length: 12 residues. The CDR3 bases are TGCGCCAGCAGCCAAGTTCGCGGGGAGCTGTTTTTT. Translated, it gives CASSQVRGELFF.

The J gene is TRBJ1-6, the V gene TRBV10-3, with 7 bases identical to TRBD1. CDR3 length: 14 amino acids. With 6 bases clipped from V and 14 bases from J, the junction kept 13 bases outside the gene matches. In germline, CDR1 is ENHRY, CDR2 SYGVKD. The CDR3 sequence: CAISPTGNKDALHF. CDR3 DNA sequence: TGTGCCATCAGCCCGACAGGGAATAAGGATGCCCTCCACTTT.

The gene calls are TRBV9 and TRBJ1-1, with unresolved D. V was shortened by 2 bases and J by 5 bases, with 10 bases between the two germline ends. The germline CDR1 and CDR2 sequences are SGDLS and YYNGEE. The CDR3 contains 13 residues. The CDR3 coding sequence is TGTGCCAGCAGCGTTGTGCCGGGGACTGAAGCTTTCTTT. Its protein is CASSVVPGTEAFF.

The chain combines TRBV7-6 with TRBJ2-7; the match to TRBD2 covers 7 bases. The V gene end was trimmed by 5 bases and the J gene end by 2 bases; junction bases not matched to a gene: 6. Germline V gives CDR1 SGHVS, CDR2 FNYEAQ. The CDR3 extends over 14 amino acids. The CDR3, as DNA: TGTGCCAGCAGCCTCAGCGGGGCAACCTACGAGCAGTACTTC. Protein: CASSLSGATYEQYF.

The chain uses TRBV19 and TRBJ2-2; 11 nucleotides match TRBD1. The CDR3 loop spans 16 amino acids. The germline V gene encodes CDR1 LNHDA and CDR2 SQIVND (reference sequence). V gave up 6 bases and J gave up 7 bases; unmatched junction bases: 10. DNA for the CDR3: TGTGCCAGTAGCCGACAAGGGACAGGGGGTAGCGGGGAGCTGTTTTTT. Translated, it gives CASSRQGTGGSGELFF.

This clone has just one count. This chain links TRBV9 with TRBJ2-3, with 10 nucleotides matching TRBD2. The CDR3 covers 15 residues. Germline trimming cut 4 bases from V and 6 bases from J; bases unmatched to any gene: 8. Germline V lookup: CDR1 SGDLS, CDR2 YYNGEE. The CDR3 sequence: CASSSSGGASDTQYF. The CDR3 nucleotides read TGTGCCAGCAGCTCCAGCGGGGGGGCTTCTGATACGCAGTATTTT.

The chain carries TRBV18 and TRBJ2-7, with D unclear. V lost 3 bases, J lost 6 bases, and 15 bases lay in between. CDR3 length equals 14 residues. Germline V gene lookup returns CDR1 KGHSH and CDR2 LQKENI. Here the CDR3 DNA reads TGTGCCAGCTCACCGTTCACCACCCCACTCGAGCAGTACTTC. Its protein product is CASSPFTTPLEQYF.

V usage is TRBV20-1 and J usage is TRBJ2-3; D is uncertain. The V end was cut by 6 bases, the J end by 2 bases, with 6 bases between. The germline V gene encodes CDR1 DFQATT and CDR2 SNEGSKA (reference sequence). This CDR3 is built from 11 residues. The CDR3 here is CSAEHTDTQYF. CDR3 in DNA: TGCAGTGCCGAACACACAGATACGCAGTATTTT.

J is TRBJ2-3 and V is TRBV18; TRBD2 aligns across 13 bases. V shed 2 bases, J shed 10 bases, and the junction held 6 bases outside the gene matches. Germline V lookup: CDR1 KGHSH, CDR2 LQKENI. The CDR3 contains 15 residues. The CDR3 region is CASSPMTSGGPAQYF. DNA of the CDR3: TGTGCCAGCTCACCAATGACTAGCGGGGGGCCGGCGCAGTATTTT.

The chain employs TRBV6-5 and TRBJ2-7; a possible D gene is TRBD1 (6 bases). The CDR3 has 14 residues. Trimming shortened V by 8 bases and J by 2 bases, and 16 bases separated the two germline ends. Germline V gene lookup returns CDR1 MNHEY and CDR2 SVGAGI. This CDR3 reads CASPGGGPPYEQYF. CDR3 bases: TGTGCCAGCCCGGGTGGGGGCCCCCCCTACGAGCAGTACTTC.

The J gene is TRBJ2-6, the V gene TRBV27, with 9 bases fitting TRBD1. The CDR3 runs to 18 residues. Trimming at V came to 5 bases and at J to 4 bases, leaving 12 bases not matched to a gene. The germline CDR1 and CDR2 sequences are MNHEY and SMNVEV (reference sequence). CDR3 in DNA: TGTGCCAGCAGTCAACGTCCGGGACAGGGTTCCGGGGCCAACGTCCTGACTTTC. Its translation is CASSQRPGQGSGANVLTF. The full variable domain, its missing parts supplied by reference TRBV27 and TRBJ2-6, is EAQVTQNPRYLITVTGKKLTVTCSQNMNHEYMSWYRQDPGLGLRQIYYSMNVEVTDKGDVPEGYKVSRKEKRNFPLILESPSPNQTSLYFCASSQRPGQGSGANVLTFGAGSRLTVL.

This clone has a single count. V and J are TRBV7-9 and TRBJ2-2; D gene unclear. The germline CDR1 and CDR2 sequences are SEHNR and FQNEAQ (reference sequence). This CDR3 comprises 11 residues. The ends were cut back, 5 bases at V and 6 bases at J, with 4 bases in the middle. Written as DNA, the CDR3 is TGTGCCAGCAGCCTCGCCGGGGAGCTGTTTTTT. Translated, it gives CASSLAGELFF. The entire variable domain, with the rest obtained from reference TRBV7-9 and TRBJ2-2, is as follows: DTGVSQNPRHKITKRGQNVTFRCDPISEHNRLYWYRQTLGQGPEFLTYFQNEAQLEKSRLLSDRFSAERPKGSFSTLEIQRTEQGDSAMYLCASSLAGELFFGEGSRLTVL.

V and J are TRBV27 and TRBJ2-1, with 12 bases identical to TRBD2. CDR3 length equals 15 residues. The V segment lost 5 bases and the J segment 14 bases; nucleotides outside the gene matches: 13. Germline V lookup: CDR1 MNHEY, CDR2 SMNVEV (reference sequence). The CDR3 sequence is CASSKEGLAGVQKFF. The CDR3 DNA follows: TGTGCCAGCAGTAAAGAGGGACTAGCGGGTGTGCAAAAGTTCTTC.

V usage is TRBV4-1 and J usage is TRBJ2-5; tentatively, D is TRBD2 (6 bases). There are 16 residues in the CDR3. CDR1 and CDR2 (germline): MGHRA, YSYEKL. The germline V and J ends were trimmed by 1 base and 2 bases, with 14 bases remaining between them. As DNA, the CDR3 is TGCGCCAGCAGCCAAGTCCCCCGCGGGGTGCAAGAGACCCAGTACTTC. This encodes CASSQVPRGVQETQYF.

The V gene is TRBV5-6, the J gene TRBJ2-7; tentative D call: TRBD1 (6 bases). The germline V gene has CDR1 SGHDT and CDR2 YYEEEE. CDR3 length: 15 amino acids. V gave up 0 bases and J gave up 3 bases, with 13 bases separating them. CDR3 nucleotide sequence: TGTGCCAGCAGCTTGGCGACAGGCCTCCTCTACGAGCAGTACTTC. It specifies CASSLATGLLYEQYF.

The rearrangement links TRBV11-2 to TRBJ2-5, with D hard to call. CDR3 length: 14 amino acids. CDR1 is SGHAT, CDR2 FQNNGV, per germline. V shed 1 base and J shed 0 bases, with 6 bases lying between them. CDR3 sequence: CASSLVSYQETQYF. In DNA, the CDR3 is TGTGCCAGCAGCTTAGTGAGTTACCAAGAGACCCAGTACTTC. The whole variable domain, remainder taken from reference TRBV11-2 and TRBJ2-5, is EAGVAQSPRYKIIEKRQSVAFWCNPISGHATLYWYQQILGQGPKLLIQFQNNGVVDDSQLPKDRFSAERLKGVDSTLKIQPAKLEDSAVYLCASSLVSYQETQYFGPGTRLLVL.

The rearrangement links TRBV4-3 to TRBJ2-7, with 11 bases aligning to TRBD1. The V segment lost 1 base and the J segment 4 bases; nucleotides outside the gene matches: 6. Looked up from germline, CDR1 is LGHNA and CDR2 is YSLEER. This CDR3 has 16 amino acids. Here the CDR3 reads CASSQVVGQGAYEQYF. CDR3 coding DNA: TGCGCCAGCAGCCAAGTAGTCGGACAGGGGGCTTACGAGCAGTACTTC.

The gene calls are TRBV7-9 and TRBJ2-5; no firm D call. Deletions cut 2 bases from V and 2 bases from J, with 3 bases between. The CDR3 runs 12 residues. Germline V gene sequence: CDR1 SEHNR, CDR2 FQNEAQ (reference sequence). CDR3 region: CASSLLQETQYF. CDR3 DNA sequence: TGTGCCAGCAGCTTACTACAAGAGACCCAGTACTTC.

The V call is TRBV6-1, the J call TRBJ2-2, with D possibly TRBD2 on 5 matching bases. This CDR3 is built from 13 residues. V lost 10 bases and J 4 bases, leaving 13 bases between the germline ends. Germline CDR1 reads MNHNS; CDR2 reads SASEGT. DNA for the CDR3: TGTGCCACCGGTCTCGGGGTCACCGGGGAGCTGTTTTTT. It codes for CATGLGVTGELFF.

For the CDR3, the DNA is TGTGCCAGCAGTTACTCCCGGACAGGGGGCAATGAGCAGTTCTTC. Translating it yields CASSYSRTGGNEQFF. The gene calls are TRBV6-5 and TRBJ2-1; 10 bases are shared with TRBD1. V lost 0 bases and J lost 6; bases outside the gene matches: 2. This CDR3 has 15 amino acids. Germline V gene sequence: CDR1 MNHEY, CDR2 SVGAGI.

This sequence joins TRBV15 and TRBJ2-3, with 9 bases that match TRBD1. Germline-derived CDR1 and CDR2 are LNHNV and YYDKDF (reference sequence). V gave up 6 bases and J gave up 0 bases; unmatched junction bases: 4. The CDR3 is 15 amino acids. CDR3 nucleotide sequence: TGTGCCACCAGGACAGGGGGGCCTAGCACAGATACGCAGTATTTT. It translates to CATRTGGPSTDTQYF.

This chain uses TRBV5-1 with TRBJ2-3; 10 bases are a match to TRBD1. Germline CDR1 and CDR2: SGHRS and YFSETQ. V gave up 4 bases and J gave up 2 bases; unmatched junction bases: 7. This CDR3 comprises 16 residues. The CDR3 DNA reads TGCGCCAGCAGCCCTGGGGGGACAGGGGACACAGATACGCAGTATTTT. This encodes CASSPGGTGDTDTQYF.

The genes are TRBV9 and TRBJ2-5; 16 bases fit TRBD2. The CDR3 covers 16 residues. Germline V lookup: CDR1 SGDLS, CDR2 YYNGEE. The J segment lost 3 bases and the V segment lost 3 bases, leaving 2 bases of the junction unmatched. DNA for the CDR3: TGTGCCAGCAGCGAGGGACTAGCGGGGGGGAAAGAGACCCAGTACTTC. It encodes CASSEGLAGGKETQYF.

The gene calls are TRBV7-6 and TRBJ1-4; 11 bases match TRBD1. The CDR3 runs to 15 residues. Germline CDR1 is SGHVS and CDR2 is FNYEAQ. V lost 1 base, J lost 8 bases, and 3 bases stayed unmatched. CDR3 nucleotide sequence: TGTGCCAGCAGCTTAGGGACAGGGGGCATAGAAAAACTGTTTTTT. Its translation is CASSLGTGGIEKLFF.

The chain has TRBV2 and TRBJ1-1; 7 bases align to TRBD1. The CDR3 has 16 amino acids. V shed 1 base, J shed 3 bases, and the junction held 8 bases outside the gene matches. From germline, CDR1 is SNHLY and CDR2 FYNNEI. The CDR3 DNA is TGTGCCAGCAGTGAAGAAGGGGGCGCGTTGGACACTGAAGCTTTCTTT. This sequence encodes CASSEEGGALDTEAFF.

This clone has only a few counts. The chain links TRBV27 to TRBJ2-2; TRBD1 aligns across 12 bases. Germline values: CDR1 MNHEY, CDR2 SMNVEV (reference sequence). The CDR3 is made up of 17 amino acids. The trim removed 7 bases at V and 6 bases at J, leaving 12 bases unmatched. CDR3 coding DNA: TGTGCCAGCAAGGCCGGGACAGGGGGCGCTTACGCCGGGGAGCTGTTTTTT. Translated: CASKAGTGGAYAGELFF.

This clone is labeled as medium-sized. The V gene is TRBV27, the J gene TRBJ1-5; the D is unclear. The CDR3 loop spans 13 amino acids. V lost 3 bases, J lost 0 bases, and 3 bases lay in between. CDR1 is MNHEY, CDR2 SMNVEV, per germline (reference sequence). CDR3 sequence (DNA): TGTGCCAGCAGTTTTTATAGCAATCAGCCCCAGCATTTT. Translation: CASSFYSNQPQHF.

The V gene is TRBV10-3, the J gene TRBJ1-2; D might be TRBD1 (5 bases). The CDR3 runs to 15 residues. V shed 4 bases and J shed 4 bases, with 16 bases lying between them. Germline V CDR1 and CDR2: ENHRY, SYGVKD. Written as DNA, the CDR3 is TGTGCCATCAGTGCAAGTAGCCGACAGTCCTATGGCTACACCTTC. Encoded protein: CAISASSRQSYGYTF.

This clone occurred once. Here the CDR3 DNA reads TGCGCCAGCAGTGTCCCGGGACAGGGAACCCGTGAGCAGTACTTC. Its protein is CASSVPGQGTREQYF. The chain couples TRBV10-2 to TRBJ2-7, with 9 bases aligning to TRBD1. The ends lost 4 bases at V and 7 bases at J; junction bases unmatched: 11. CDR1 is WSHSY and CDR2 is SAAADI in the germline V gene. There are 15 residues in the CDR3.

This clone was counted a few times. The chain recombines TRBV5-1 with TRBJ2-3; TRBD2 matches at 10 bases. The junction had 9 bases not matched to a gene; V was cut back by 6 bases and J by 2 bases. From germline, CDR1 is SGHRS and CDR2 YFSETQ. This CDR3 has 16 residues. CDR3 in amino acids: CASTPVAGGFTDTQYF. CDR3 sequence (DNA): TGCGCCAGCACCCCTGTAGCGGGGGGATTCACAGATACGCAGTATTTT.